The 28 T cell receptor beta chains listed next were all sequenced from one sample in a study of shared clonotypes between healthy human individuals. Clones were sequenced by immunoSEQ multiplex PCR, and TCRdb holds only the in-frame ones, with some missing. The sample yields 2 million to 2.5 million clones, approximately 94% seen once. Specimen: naive CD4+ T cells sorted from blood. Subset defined: CD45RA+ positively selected. The receptors come from a man younger than 30 in good health.

The chain links TRBV7-9 to TRBJ2-2; D might be TRBD2 (5 bases). The germline V gene encodes CDR1 SEHNR and CDR2 FQNEAQ (reference sequence). The CDR3 extends over 11 amino acids. The CDR3 DNA sequence: TGTGCGGACGGGATGTCCGGGGAGCTGTTTTTT. Encoded protein: CADGMSGELFF.

This clone was seen a handful of times. V usage is TRBV20-1 and J usage is TRBJ1-2; D is uncertain. The CDR3 is 11 residues long. Per the germline V gene, CDR1 is DFQATT and CDR2 is SNEGSKA (reference sequence). Trimming pared 3 bases from V and 8 bases from J, leaving 10 bases between. The CDR3 here is CSASEGGGYTF. CDR3 sequence (DNA): TGCAGTGCTAGTGAGGGTGGAGGCTACACCTTC.

The gene calls are TRBV6-1 and TRBJ2-7; no clear D. The CDR3 sequence is 13 residues long. Trimming removed 4 bases at V and 3 bases at J, with 10 bases between. Germline lookup yields CDR1 MNHNS and CDR2 SASEGT. CDR3 loop: CASSVVVSYEQYF. The CDR3, as DNA: TGTGCCAGCAGTGTGGTTGTTAGCTACGAGCAGTACTTC.

The CDR3 coding sequence is TGTGCCAGCAGCCCCCAGGAGAGGACCCAGTACTTC. This gives the protein CASSPQERTQYF. V usage is TRBV7-2 and J usage is TRBJ2-5, with D uncertain. The germline gives CDR1 SGHTA, CDR2 FQGNSA. This CDR3 is 12 amino acids long. V was pared by 5 bases and J by 7 bases, with 11 bases between.

V is TRBV7-3 and J is TRBJ2-1; TRBD2 matches 7 bases. From germline, CDR1 is SGHTA and CDR2 FQGTGA. Trimming at V came to 2 bases and at J to 7 bases, leaving 2 bases not matched to a gene. The CDR3 extends over 13 amino acids. CDR3: CASSLRSGNEQFF. The CDR3 region has the DNA TGTGCCAGCAGCTTACGTAGCGGGAATGAGCAGTTCTTC.

About this clone itself: The sample carries other DNA sequences with the same CDR3. V usage is TRBV7-9 and J usage is TRBJ2-3; D unclear. CDR1 SEHNR and CDR2 FQNEAQ come from the germline V gene (reference sequence). V was clipped by 5 bases and J by 5 bases, with 8 bases between them. The CDR3 extends over 12 amino acids. The CDR3 loop is CASSPSGDTQYF. CDR3 DNA: TGTGCCAGCAGCCCTTCTGGAGATACGCAGTATTTT. The complete variable domain, with remaining parts taken from reference TRBV7-9 and TRBJ2-3, reads DTGVSQNPRHKITKRGQNVTFRCDPISEHNRLYWYRQTLGQGPEFLTYFQNEAQLEKSRLLSDRFSAERPKGSFSTLEIQRTEQGDSAMYLCASSPSGDTQYFGPGTRLTVL.

The V gene is TRBV15, the J gene TRBJ2-3, with D possibly being TRBD1 (7 bases). V was shortened by 3 bases and J by 3 bases, with 13 bases between the two germline ends. Germline-derived CDR1 and CDR2 are LNHNV and YYDKDF (reference sequence). CDR3 length: 15 amino acids. The CDR3 loop reads CATSSRQGGTDTQYF. The CDR3 DNA is TGTGCCACCAGCAGCCGACAGGGAGGAACAGATACGCAGTATTTT.

This chain joins TRBV6-5 and TRBJ1-1; the D gene is possibly TRBD1 (5 bases). Deletions cut 10 bases from V and 3 bases from J, with 15 bases between. This CDR3 spans 13 amino acids. CDR1 and CDR2 from the germline V gene are MNHEY and SVGAGI. CDR3 DNA sequence: TGTGCCACGCTGAGGGGCAAGGACACTGAAGCTTTCTTT. Protein product: CATLRGKDTEAFF.

The V call is TRBV5-1, the J call TRBJ2-3, with 7 bases fitting TRBD1. V was clipped by 2 bases and J by 3 bases; unmatched bases: 9. This CDR3 spans 16 amino acids. CDR1 is SGHRS, CDR2 YFSETQ, per germline. CDR3 residues: CASSLQGPRVTDTQYF. The DNA of the CDR3 is TGCGCCAGCAGCTTACAGGGGCCACGGGTAACAGATACGCAGTATTTT.

This chain connects TRBV6-5 to TRBJ2-7; the D gene is possibly TRBD2 (6 bases). Trimming removed 0 bases from V and 5 bases from J, with 11 bases in between. The length of the CDR3 is 14 residues. Germline loops: CDR1 MNHEY, CDR2 SVGAGI. CDR3 DNA: TGTGCCAGCAGTTACTCGTGGGGACTCCACGAGCAGTACTTC. It translates to CASSYSWGLHEQYF.

The table lists this clone with a few counts. This chain uses TRBV18 with TRBJ2-3, with 7 bases that match TRBD1. CDR1 KGHSH and CDR2 LQKENI come from the germline V gene. J lost 5 bases, V lost 9 bases, and 2 bases had no gene match. There are 11 residues in the CDR3. CDR3 coding DNA: TGTGCCAGTAGGGACAGAGATACGCAGTATTTT. Amino acid sequence: CASRDRDTQYF.

The count of this clone is one. The V gene is TRBV19, the J gene TRBJ1-1; a possible D gene is TRBD1 (6 bases). V was trimmed by 7 bases and J by 1 base, leaving 16 bases between them. The CDR3 length is 15 residues. Germline assignment: CDR1 LNHDA and CDR2 SQIVND (reference sequence). CDR3: CASKGSQGWNTEAFF. For the CDR3, the DNA is TGTGCCAGTAAGGGATCCCAGGGGTGGAACACTGAAGCTTTCTTT.

This clone has only one observation. The chain combines TRBV10-3 with TRBJ2-2, with 13 positions matching TRBD2. Looked up from germline, CDR1 is ENHRY and CDR2 is SYGVKD. V gave up 7 bases and J gave up 4 bases; unmatched junction bases: 9. This CDR3 spans 17 amino acids. CDR3 region: CAIKALAGGPATGELFF. The CDR3 coding sequence is TGTGCCATCAAGGCACTAGCGGGGGGGCCCGCCACCGGGGAGCTGTTTTTT.

The rearrangement uses TRBV28 and TRBJ1-6; no definite D call. V was cut by 4 bases and J by 5 bases, with 12 bases left in between. Germline CDR1 MDHEN, CDR2 SYDVKM. The length of the CDR3 is 15 residues. The DNA of the CDR3 is TGTGCCAGCAGTTCCTCGACCCTAAATAATTCACCCCTCCACTTT. Translated, it gives CASSSSTLNNSPLHF.

This clone was seen a single time. DNA of the CDR3: TGTGCCAGCAGTGCGGACAGGAACTATGGCTACACCTTC. Its protein is CASSADRNYGYTF. The rearrangement joins TRBV28 to TRBJ1-2, with 7 positions matching TRBD1. J gave up 2 bases and V 5 bases, and 2 bases lay outside the gene matches. Germline loops: CDR1 MDHEN, CDR2 SYDVKM. The CDR3 has 13 residues.

The chain carries TRBV28 and TRBJ2-7, with D possibly being TRBD1 or TRBD2 (6 bases each). CDR1 MDHEN and CDR2 SYDVKM come from the germline V gene. The V and J ends lost 6 bases and 3 bases respectively, with 24 bases between them. The length of the CDR3 is 17 residues. The CDR3 sequence: CASSLDGRGGGFYEQYF. CDR3 nucleotides: TGTGCCAGCAGCTTAGATGGGAGAGGGGGAGGTTTCTACGAGCAGTACTTC. Complete variable domain (other parts from reference TRBV28 and TRBJ2-7): DVKVTQSSRYLVKRTGEKVFLECVQDMDHENMFWYRQDPGLGLRLIYFSYDVKMKEKGDIPEGYSVSREKKERFSLILESASTNQTSMYLCASSLDGRGGGFYEQYFGPGTRLTVT.

The gene calls are TRBV7-8 and TRBJ1-4, with 8 bases that match TRBD1. The junction had 25 bases not matched to a gene; V was cut back by 3 bases and J by 13 bases. The CDR3 has 19 residues. The V gene's germline CDR1 is SGHVS and CDR2 FQNEAQ. CDR3 loop: CASSFSPRAGQEEISGLFF. The CDR3 DNA follows: TGTGCCAGCAGCTTTTCCCCCCGGGCGGGACAGGAGGAAATATCAGGACTGTTTTTT.

The V gene is TRBV30, the J gene TRBJ2-5, with 9 positions matching TRBD2. This CDR3 region has 16 residues. The trim removed 0 bases at V and 5 bases at J, leaving 10 bases unmatched. CDR1 is GTSNPN, CDR2 SVGIG, per germline (reference sequence). The DNA for the CDR3 is TGTGCCTGGAGTGTAGGGGTTAGCGGGAGTGGTGAGACCCAGTACTTC. It translates to CAWSVGVSGSGETQYF.

The chain is built from TRBV19 and TRBJ1-5; tentative D call: TRBD1 (6 bases). Germline CDR1 is LNHDA and CDR2 is SQIVND (reference sequence). This CDR3 spans 17 amino acids. The V end was cut by 4 bases, the J end by 2 bases, with 18 bases between. This chain's CDR3 is CASSTLVGGLGNQPQHF. DNA for the CDR3: TGTGCCAGTAGTACCCTCGTCGGGGGCTTGGGCAATCAGCCCCAGCATTTT.

The chain is built from TRBV15 and TRBJ2-7, with 8 bases lining up with TRBD1. After removal of 0 bases from V and 5 bases from J, the junction contained 12 bases not matched to a gene. Per the germline V gene, CDR1 is LNHNV and CDR2 is YYDKDF (reference sequence). CDR3 size: 17 residues. The DNA of the CDR3 is TGTGCCACCAGCAGAGATTATCCGGGACAGGTAATGGACGAGCAGTACTTC. The encoded protein is CATSRDYPGQVMDEQYF.

This sequence joins TRBV28 and TRBJ1-4; no clear D. V gave up 8 bases and J gave up 7 bases, with 8 bases separating them. From germline, CDR1 is MDHEN and CDR2 SYDVKM. CDR3 size: 11 residues. The CDR3 DNA is TGTGCCAGCGGTGGGGTTGAAAAACTGTTTTTT. Its translation is CASGGVEKLFF.

Only one count was recorded for this clone. The chain has TRBV5-6 and TRBJ1-5, with a tentative D call TRBD1 (6 bases). Trimming removed 4 bases from V and 0 bases from J, with 17 bases in between. CDR1 and CDR2 (germline): SGHDT, YYEEEE. This CDR3 has 17 residues. The CDR3 loop reads CASSRPGAWGSNQPQHF. DNA of the CDR3: TGTGCCAGCAGCCGCCCGGGGGCCTGGGGTAGCAATCAGCCCCAGCATTTT.

The chain has TRBV25-1 and TRBJ2-2; 8 bases agree with TRBD1. Unmatched junction bases numbered 5, after V lost 7 bases and J lost 4 bases. The CDR3 has 14 amino acids. The germline V gene encodes CDR1 MGHDK and CDR2 SYGVNS. CDR3 nucleotide sequence: TGTGCCAGCATGGACAGGGCGGGCACCGGGGAGCTGTTTTTT. It yields the protein CASMDRAGTGELFF.

The genes are TRBV19 and TRBJ2-7; D ambiguous. Germline CDR1 and CDR2: LNHDA and SQIVND (reference sequence). The CDR3 covers 13 residues. Trimming took off 5 bases at V and 9 bases at J, with 17 bases between the two ends. CDR3 sequence: CASSPSERMSQYF. CDR3 DNA sequence: TGTGCCAGTAGTCCCTCGGAGAGAATGTCGCAGTACTTC.

V usage is TRBV25-1 and J usage is TRBJ1-4; D remains unclear. The CDR3 has 12 residues. The V and J ends lost 2 bases and 8 bases respectively, with 6 bases between them. Germline-derived CDR1 and CDR2 are MGHDK and SYGVNS. The CDR3 nucleotides are TGTGCCAGCAGTGAAAAACGAGAAAAACTGTTTTTT. Its translation: CASSEKREKLFF.

The chain joins TRBV19 to TRBJ2-7, with 9 bases identical to TRBD1. This CDR3 is 15 amino acids long. With V trimmed by 0 bases and J by 1 base, 1 base remained unmatched. The germline CDR1 and CDR2 sequences are LNHDA and SQIVND (reference sequence). The CDR3 DNA follows: TGTGCCAGTAGTATAGATGGGACAGGGTCCTACGAGCAGTACTTC. Its translation is CASSIDGTGSYEQYF.

The rearrangement links TRBV29-1 to TRBJ1-6; 8 bases are a match to TRBD1. Germline CDR1 is SQVTM and CDR2 is ANQGSEA. J lost 6 bases, V lost 5 bases, and 3 bases had no gene match. This CDR3 has 13 residues. The CDR3 DNA follows: TGCAGCGTTCAGGGGGCGGGTAATTCACCCCTCCACTTT. Translated: CSVQGAGNSPLHF.

The V gene is TRBV30, the J gene TRBJ1-1; D ambiguous. Germline V gene lookup returns CDR1 GTSNPN and CDR2 SVGIG (reference sequence). V was trimmed by 5 bases and J by 3 bases, leaving 25 bases between them. The CDR3 is made up of 17 amino acids. The CDR3 DNA is TGTGCCTGGGGGCCCTCGCCCGGGCTTGTCGCGGACACTGAAGCTTTCTTT. As protein: CAWGPSPGLVADTEAFF.